This T cell receptor (beta chain) derives from a study of blood T cell repertoires in COVID-19. Study-wide context: Samples of COVID-19 (acute and convalescent) were obtained from the United States, Italy and Spain. T cells, B-cell-depleted T cells, or PBMCs supplied cDNA or gDNA.

V lost 6 bases and J lost 8; bases outside the gene matches: 10. The germline CDR1 and CDR2 sequences are MNHEY and SVGAGI. The CDR3 sequence is 15 residues long. In the original workflow: For nucleated cells, counts were estimated from reference gene primer amplification. The data were produced by immunoSEQ multiplex PCR, yet TCRdb's version contains in-frame clones alone and is incomplete. D and trimming come from the DNA, and the V and J calls and clone size come from that table. The table has about 130,000 clones, roughly 90% seen once; the top ten hold roughly 3.7%. This clonotype was obtained from a man between 45 and 60 years old with active COVID-19. The sample comprised peripheral blood. The chain joins TRBV6-5 to TRBJ2-1; 10 nucleotides align to TRBD1. The CDR3 DNA follows: TGTGCCAGCAGCCGGGGACAGGGGCTTGGGGATGAGCAGTTCTTC. This gives the protein CASSRGQGLGDEQFF.